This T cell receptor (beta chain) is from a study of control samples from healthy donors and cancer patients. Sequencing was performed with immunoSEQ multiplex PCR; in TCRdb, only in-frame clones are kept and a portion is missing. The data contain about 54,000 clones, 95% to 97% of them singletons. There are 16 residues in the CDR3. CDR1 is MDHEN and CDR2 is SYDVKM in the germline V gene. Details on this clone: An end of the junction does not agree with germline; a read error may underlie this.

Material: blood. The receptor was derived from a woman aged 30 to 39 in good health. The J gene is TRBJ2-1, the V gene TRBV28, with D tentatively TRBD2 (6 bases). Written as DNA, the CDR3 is TGTGCCAGCAGTTCCTTTTTTAGGGACTCCAACAATGAGCAGTTCTTC. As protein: CASSSFFRDSNNEQFF.